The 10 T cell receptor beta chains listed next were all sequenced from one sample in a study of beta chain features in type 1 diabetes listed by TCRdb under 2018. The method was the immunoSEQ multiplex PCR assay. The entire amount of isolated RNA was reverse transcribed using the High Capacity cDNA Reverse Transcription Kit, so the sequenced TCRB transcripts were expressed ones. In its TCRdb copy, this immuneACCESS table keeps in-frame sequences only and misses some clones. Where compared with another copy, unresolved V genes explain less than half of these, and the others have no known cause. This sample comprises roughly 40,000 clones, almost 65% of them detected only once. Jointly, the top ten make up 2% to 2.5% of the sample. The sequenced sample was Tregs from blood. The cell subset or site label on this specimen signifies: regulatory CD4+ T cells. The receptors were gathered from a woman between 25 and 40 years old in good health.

This CDR3 reads CAQGKGGELFF. Here the CDR3 DNA reads TGTGCCCAGGGAAAGGGCGGGGAGCTGTTTTTT. This chain links TRBV2 with TRBJ2-2; TRBD1 is a possible D gene (5 bases). CDR1 is SNHLY, CDR2 FYNNEI, per germline. The CDR3 loop spans 11 amino acids. Trimming removed 11 bases from V and 7 bases from J, with 11 bases in between. Together with reference TRBV2 and TRBJ2-2, the CDR3 gives the full variable domain: EPEVTQTPSHQVTQMGQEVILRCVPISNHLYFYWYRQILGQKVEFLVSFYNNEISEKSEIFDDQFSVERPDGSNFTLKIRSTKLEDSAMYFCAQGKGGELFFGEGSRLTVL.

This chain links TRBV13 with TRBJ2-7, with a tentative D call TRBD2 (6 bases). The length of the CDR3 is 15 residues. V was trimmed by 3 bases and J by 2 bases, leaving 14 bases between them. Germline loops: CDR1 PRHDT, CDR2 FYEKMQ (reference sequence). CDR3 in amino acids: CASSFGRGTAYEQYF. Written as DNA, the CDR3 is TGTGCCAGCAGCTTCGGACGGGGGACCGCCTACGAGCAGTACTTC.

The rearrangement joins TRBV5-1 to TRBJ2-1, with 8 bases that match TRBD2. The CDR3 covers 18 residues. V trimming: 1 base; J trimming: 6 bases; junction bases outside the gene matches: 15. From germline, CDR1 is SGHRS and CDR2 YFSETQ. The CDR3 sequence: CASSLLDSGSSLGNEQFF. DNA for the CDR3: TGCGCCAGCAGCTTGCTGGACAGCGGGAGTAGCTTAGGCAATGAGCAGTTCTTC.

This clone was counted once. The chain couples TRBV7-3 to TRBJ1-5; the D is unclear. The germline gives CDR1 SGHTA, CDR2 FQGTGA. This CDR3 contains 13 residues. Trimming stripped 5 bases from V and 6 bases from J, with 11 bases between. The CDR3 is CASSTRPGQPQHF. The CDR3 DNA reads TGTGCCAGCAGCACCCGACCGGGTCAGCCCCAGCATTTT.

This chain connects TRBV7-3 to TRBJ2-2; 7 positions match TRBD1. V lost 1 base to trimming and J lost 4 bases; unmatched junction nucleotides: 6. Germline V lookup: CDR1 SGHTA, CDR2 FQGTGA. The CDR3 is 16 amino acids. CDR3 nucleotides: TGTGCCAGCAGCTTAAACCACAGGGGAAGCACCGGGGAGCTGTTTTTT. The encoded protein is CASSLNHRGSTGELFF. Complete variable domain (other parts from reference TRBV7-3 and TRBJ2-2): GAGVSQTPSNKVTEKGKYVELRCDPISGHTALYWYRQSLGQGPEFLIYFQGTGAADDSGLPNDRFFAVRPEGSVSTLKIQRTERGDSAVYLCASSLNHRGSTGELFFGEGSRLTVL.

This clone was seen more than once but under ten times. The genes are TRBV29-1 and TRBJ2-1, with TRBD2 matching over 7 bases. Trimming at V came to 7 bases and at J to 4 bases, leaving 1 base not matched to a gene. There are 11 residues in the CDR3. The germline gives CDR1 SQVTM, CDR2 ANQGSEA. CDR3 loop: CSAGGYNEQFF. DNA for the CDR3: TGCAGCGCGGGGGGTTACAATGAGCAGTTCTTC.

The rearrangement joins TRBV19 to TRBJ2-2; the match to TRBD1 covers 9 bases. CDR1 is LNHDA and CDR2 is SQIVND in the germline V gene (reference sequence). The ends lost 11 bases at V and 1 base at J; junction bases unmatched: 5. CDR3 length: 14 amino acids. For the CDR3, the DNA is TGTGCCTCACGGACAGGGGTGAACACCGGGGAGCTGTTTTTT. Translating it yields CASRTGVNTGELFF. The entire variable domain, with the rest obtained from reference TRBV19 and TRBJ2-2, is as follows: DGGITQSPKYLFRKEGQNVTLSCEQNLNHDAMYWYRQDPGQGLRLIYYSQIVNDFQKGDIAEGYSVSREKKESFPLTVTSAQKNPTAFYLCASRTGVNTGELFFGEGSRLTVL.

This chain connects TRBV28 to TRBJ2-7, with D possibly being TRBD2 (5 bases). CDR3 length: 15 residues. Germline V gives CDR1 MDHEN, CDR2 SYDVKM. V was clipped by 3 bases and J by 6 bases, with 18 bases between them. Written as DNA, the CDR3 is TGTGCCAGCAGTTTTATCGGGTCAGGAGGCTCCGAGCAGTACTTC. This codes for CASSFIGSGGSEQYF.

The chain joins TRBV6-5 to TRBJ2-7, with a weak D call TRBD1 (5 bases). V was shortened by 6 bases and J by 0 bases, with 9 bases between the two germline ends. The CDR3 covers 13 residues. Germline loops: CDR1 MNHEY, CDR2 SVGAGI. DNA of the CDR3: TGTGCCAGCAGGACAGTGGCCTCCTACGAGCAGTACTTC. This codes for CASRTVASYEQYF.

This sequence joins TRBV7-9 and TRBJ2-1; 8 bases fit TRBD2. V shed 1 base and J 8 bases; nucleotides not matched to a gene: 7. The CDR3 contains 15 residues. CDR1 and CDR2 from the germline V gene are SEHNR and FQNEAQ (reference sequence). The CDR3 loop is CASSLGSGRLYEQFF. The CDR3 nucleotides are TGTGCCAGCAGCTTAGGGAGCGGGAGACTCTATGAGCAGTTCTTC.